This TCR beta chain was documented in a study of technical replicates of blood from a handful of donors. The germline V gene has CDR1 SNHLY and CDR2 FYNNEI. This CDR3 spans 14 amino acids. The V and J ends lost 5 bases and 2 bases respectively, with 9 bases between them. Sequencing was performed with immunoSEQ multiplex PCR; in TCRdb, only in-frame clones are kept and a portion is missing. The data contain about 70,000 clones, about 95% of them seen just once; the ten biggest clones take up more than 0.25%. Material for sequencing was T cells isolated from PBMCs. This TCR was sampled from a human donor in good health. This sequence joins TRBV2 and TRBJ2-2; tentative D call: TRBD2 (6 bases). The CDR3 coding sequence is TGTGCCAGCAGTCTGGCGGGAAACACCGGGGAGCTGTTTTTT. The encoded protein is CASSLAGNTGELFF. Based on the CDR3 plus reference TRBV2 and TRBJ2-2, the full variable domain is EPEVTQTPSHQVTQMGQEVILRCVPISNHLYFYWYRQILGQKVEFLVSFYNNEISEKSEIFDDQFSVERPDGSNFTLKIRSTKLEDSAMYFCASSLAGNTGELFFGEGSRLTVL.